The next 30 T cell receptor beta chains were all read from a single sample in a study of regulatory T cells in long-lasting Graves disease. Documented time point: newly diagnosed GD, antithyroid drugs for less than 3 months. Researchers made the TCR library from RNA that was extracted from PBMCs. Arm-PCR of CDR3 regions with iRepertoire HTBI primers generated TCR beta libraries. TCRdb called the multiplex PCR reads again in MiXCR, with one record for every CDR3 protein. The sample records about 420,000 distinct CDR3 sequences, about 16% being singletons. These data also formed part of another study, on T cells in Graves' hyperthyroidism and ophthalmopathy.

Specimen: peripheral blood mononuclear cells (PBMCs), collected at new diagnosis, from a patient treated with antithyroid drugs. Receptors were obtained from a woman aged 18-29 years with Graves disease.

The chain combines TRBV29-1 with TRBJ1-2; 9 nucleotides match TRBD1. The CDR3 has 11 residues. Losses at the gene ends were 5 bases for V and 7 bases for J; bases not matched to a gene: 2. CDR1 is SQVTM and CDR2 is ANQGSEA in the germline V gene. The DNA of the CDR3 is TGCAGCGTTTCGACAGGGGGTGGCTACACCTTC. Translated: CSVSTGGGYTF.

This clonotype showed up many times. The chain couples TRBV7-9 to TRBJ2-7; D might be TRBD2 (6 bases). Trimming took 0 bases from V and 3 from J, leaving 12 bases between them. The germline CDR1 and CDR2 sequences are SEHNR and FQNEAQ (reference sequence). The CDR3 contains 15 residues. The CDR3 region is CASSLAVAENYEQYF. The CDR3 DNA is TGTGCCAGCAGCTTAGCGGTAGCGGAAAACTACGAGCAGTACTTC. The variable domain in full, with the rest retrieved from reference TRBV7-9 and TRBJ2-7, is DTGVSQNPRHKITKRGQNVTFRCDPISEHNRLYWYRQTLGQGPEFLTYFQNEAQLEKSRLLSDRFSAERPKGSFSTLEIQRTEQGDSAMYLCASSLAVAENYEQYFGPGTRLTVT.

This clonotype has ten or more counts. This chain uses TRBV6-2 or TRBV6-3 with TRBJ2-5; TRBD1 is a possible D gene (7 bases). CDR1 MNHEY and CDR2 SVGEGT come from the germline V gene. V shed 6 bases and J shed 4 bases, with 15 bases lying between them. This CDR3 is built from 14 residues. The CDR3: CASRPSGGGETQYF. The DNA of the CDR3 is TGTGCCAGCAGGCCCTCAGGGGGAGGAGAGACCCAGTACTTC.

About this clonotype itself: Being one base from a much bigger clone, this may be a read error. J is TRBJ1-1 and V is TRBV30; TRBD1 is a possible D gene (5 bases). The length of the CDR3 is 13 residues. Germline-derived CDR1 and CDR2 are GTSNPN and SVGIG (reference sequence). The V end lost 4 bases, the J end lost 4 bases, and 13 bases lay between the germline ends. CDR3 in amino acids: CAWNRGAGTEAFF. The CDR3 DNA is TGTGCCTGGAATAGGGGAGCGGGCACTGAAGCTTTCTTT.

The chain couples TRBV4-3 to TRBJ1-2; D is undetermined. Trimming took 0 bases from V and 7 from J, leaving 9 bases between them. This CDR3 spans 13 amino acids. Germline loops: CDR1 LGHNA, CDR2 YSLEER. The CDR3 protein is CASSQDGTSGYTF. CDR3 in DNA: TGCGCCAGCAGCCAAGATGGAACATCTGGCTACACCTTC.

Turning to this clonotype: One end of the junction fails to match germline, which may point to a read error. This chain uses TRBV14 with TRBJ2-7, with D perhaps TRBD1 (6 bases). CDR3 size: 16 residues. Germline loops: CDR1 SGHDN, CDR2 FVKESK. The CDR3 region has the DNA TGTGCCAGCAGGCAAGTGTGGGACATAGGGATAAGCGAGCAGTACTTC. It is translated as CASRQVWDIGISEQYF.

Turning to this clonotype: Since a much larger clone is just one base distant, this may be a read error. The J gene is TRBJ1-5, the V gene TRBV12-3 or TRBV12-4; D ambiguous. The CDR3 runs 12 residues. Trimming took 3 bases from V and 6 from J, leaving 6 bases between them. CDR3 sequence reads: CASSFVSQPQHF. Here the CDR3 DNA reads TGTGCCAGCAGTTTCGTCAGTCAGCCCCAGCATTTT.

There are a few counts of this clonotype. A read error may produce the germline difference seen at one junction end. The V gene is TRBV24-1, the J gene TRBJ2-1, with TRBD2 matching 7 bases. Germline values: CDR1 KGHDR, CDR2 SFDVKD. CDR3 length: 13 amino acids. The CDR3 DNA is TGTGCCACCAGGACGGGAGGAAGCGGTGAGCAGTCCTTC. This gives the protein CATRTGGSGEQSF.

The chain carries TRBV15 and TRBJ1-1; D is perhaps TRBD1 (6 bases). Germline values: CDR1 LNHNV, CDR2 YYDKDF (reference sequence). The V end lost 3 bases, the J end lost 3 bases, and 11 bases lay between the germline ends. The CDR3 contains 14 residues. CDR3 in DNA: TGTGCCACCAGCAGGGTCGAGGGGGACACTGAAGCTTTCTTT. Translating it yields CATSRVEGDTEAFF.

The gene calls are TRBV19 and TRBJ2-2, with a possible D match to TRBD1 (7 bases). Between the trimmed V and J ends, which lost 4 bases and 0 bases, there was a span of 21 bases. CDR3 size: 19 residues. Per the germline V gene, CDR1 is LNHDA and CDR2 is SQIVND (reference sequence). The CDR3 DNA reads TGTGCCAGTAGTAAGCGACTCGTCAGGGGGGCCGCGAACACCGGGGAGCTGTTTTTT. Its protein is CASSKRLVRGAANTGELFF.

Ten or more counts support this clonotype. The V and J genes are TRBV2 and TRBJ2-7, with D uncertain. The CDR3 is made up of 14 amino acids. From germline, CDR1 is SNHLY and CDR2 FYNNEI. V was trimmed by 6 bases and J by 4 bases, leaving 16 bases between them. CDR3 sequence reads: CASRASESAYEQYF. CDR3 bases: TGTGCCAGCAGAGCCAGTGAAAGTGCGTACGAGCAGTACTTC.

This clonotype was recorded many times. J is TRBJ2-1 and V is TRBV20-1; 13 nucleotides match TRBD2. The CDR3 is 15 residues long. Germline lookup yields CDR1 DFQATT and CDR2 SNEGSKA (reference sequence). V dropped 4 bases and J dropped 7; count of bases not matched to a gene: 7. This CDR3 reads CSAKLAGGGGNEQFF. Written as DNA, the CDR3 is TGCAGTGCTAAACTAGCGGGAGGGGGAGGGAATGAGCAGTTCTTC.

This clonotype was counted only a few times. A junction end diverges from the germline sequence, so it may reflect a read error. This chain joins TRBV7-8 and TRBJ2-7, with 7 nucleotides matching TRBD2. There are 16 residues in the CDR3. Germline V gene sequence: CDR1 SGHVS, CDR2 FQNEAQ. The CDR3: CASSLFVGGPSHEQYF. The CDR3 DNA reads TGTGCCAGCAGCTTATTTGTGGGAGGGCCCTCCCACGAGCAGTACTTC. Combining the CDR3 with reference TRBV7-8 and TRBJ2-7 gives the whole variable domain GAGVSQSPRYKVAKRGQDVALRCDPISGHVSLFWYQQALGQGPEFLTYFQNEAQLDKSGLPSDRFFAERPEGSVSTLKIQRTQQEDSAVYLCASSLFVGGPSHEQYFGPGTRLTVT.

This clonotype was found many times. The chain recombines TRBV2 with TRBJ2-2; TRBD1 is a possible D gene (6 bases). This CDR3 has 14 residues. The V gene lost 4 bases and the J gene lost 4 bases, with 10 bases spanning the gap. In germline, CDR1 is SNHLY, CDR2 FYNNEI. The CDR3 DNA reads TGTGCCAGCAGTGTTGAAGGGGGCACCGGGGAGCTGTTTTTT. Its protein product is CASSVEGGTGELFF. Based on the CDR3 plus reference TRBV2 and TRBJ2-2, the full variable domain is EPEVTQTPSHQVTQMGQEVILRCVPISNHLYFYWYRQILGQKVEFLVSFYNNEISEKSEIFDDQFSVERPDGSNFTLKIRSTKLEDSAMYFCASSVEGGTGELFFGEGSRLTVL.

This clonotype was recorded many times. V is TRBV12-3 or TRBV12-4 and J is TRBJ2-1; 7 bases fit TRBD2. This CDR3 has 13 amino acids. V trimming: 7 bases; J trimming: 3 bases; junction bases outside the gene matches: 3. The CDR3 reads CASIAGGYNEQFF. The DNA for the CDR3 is TGTGCCAGCATAGCGGGTGGCTACAATGAGCAGTTCTTC.

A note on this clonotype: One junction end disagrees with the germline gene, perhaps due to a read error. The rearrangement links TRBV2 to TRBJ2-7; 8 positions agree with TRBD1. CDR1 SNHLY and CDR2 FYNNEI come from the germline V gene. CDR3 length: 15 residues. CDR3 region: CASSHSDRGSYEQYF. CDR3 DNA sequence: TGCGCCAGCAGCCACTCCGACAGGGGCTCCTACGAGCAGTACTTC.

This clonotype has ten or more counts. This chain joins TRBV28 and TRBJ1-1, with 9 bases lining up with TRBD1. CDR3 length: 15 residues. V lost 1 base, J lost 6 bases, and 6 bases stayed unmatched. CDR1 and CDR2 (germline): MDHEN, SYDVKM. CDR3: CASSLYGQGLSEAFF. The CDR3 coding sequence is TGTGCCAGCAGTTTATATGGACAGGGGCTCTCTGAAGCTTTCTTT.

CDR3 residues: CATSMGQEVGYTF. In nucleotides, the CDR3 is TGTGCCACCAGTATGGGACAGGAGGTCGGCTACACCTTC. The chain employs TRBV24-1 and TRBJ1-2; 8 bases are shared with TRBD1. The CDR3 has 13 residues. V shed 6 bases, J shed 8 bases, and the junction held 7 bases outside the gene matches. Per the germline V gene, CDR1 is KGHDR and CDR2 is SFDVKD.

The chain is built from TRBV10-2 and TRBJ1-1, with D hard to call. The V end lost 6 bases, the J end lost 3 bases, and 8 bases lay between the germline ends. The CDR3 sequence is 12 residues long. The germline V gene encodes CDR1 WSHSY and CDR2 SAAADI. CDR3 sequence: CASSREYTEAFF. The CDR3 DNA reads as TGCGCCAGCAGCAGAGAGTACACTGAAGCTTTCTTT.

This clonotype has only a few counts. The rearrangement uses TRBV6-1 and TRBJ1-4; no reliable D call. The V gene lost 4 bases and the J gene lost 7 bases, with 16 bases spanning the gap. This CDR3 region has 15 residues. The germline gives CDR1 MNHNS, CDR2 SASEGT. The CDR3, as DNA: TGTGCCAGCAGTGCTGGGATCCGCTCGGGTGAAAAACTGTTTTTT. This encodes CASSAGIRSGEKLFF.

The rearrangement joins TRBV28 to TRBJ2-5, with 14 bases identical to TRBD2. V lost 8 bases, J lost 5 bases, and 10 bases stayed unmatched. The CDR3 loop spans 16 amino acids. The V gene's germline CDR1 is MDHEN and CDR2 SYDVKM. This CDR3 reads CASRGLAGAIGETQYF. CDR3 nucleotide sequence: TGTGCCAGCCGGGGACTAGCGGGAGCCATCGGGGAGACCCAGTACTTC. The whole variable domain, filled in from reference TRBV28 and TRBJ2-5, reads DVKVTQSSRYLVKRTGEKVFLECVQDMDHENMFWYRQDPGLGLRLIYFSYDVKMKEKGDIPEGYSVSREKKERFSLILESASTNQTSMYLCASRGLAGAIGETQYFGPGTRLLVL.

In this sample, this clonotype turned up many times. CDR3 protein: CASSENGGNTEAFF. CDR3 sequence (DNA): TGTGCCAGCAGTGAAAATGGGGGGAACACTGAAGCTTTCTTT. V is TRBV6-1 and J is TRBJ1-1, with D possibly TRBD1 on 5 matching bases. CDR1 is MNHNS, CDR2 SASEGT, per germline. The CDR3 runs 14 residues. V lost 2 bases and J 1 base, leaving 8 bases between the germline ends.

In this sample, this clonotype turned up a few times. The CDR3 is CSARARQKTNYGYTF. As DNA, the CDR3 is TGCAGTGCTAGAGCCCGACAGAAAACTAACTATGGCTACACCTTC. The chain is built from TRBV20-1 and TRBJ1-2, with D possibly TRBD1 on 5 matching bases. Germline values: CDR1 DFQATT, CDR2 SNEGSKA (reference sequence). There are 15 residues in the CDR3. V lost 1 base, J lost 0 bases, and 12 bases lay in between.

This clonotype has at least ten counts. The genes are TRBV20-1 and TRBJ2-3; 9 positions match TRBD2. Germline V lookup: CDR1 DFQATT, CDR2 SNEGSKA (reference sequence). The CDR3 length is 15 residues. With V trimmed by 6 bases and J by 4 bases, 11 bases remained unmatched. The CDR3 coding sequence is TGCAGTGCCTCCCGGCGGGAGGGCCGGTCAGATACGCAGTATTTT. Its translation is CSASRREGRSDTQYF.

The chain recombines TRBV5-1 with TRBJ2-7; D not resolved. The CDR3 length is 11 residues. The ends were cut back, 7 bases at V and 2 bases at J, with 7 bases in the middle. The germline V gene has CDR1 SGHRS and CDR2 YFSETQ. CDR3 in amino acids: CASGVTYEQYF. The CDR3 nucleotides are TGCGCCAGCGGCGTAACCTACGAGCAGTACTTC.

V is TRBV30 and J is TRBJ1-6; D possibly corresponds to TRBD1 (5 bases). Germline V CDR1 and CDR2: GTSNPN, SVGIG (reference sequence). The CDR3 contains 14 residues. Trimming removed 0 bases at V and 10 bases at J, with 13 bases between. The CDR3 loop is CAWSVRGIRSPLHF. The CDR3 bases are TGTGCCTGGAGTGTACGGGGGATACGATCACCCCTCCACTTT.

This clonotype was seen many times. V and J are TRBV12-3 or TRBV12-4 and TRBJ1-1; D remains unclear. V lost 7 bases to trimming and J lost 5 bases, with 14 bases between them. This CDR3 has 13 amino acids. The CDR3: CASIRGLGTEAFF. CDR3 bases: TGTGCCAGCATCCGAGGATTGGGTACTGAAGCTTTCTTT.

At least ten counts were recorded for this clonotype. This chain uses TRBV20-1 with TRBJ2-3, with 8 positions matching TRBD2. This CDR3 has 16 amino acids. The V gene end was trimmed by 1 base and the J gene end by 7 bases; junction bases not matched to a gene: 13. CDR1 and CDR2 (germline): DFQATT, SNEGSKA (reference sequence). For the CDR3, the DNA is TGCAGTGCTAGAGGGGCCGGGCGGGAGGTCTCTCATACGCAGTATTTT. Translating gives CSARGAGREVSHTQYF.

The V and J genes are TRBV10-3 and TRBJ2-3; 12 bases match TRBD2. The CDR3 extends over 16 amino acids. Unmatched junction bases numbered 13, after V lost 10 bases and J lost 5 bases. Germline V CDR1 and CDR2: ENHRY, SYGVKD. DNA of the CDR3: TGTGCCAGCGCCCGACTAGCGGGAGATCTCGGAGATACGCAGTATTTT. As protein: CASARLAGDLGDTQYF.

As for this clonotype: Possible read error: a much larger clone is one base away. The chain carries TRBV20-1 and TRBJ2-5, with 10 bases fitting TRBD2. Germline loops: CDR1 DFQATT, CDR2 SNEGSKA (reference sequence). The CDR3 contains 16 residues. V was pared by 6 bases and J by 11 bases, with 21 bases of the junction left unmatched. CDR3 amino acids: CSAHILAGDSYNEQYF. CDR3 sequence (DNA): TGCAGTGCCCACATCCTAGCGGGAGATTCCTACAATGAGCAGTACTTC.